This T cell receptor (beta chain) was captured in a study of blood T cell repertoires in COVID-19. Overall study context: Donors in the United States, Italy and Spain gave samples during acute or convalescent COVID-19.

In the original processing: The authors estimated nucleated cell counts from reference gene primer amplification. Here immunoSEQ multiplex PCR was the method, and the copy in TCRdb shows in-frame clones only, minus some. The V and J calls and clone size were taken over from that table, and D and trimming were inferred from the DNA. The repertoire holds tens of thousands of clones, with approximately 89% as singletons. The material sequenced was peripheral blood. The TCR was taken from a man aged 60-69 years with active or convalescent COVID-19.

CDR3 region: CASSPGGVYQPQHF. DNA of the CDR3: TGTGCCAGCAGCCCCGGGGGGGTTTATCAGCCCCAGCATTTT. V gene TRBV9 combines with J gene TRBJ1-5; D is perhaps TRBD1 (5 bases). CDR3 length equals 14 residues. The ends were cut back, 4 bases at V and 5 bases at J, with 13 bases in the middle. Germline-derived CDR1 and CDR2 are SGDLS and YYNGEE.